This TCR beta chain was profiled in a study of human T cells and chemical hapten exposure (dated by TCRdb to the early 2020s). Context from the whole study: For sensitization, 2% DPC in acetone was applied to a roughly 2 cm by roughly 2 cm area of upper inner arm skin. The libraries were sequenced as a pool, and the TCR yield per sample differed mostly because of small variations in library volumes within the pool. Patients additionally received weekly therapeutic DPC doses to the scalp throughout the roughly 23-week study period. Patch testing on the upper back used Finn chambers containing 0.01% DPC, with scoring done after 6 days according to International Contact Dermatitis Research Group standards. Roughly 30 alopecia patients gave blood for TCR sequencing at one to four time points (pre-sensitization, 2, 6 and 24 weeks). Blood was sampled from patients pre-sensitization (week 0) and at 2, 6 and about 24 weeks after DPC sensitization. Peripheral blood TCR repertoire changes were tracked in vivo in alopecia patients during primary and secondary sensitization to the hapten diphenylcyclopropenone (DPC). The patient cohort, mostly female, included alopecia areata with under or over 50% scalp involvement, alopecia totalis and alopecia universalis. For every blood RNA sample, sequencing covered both the TCR alpha and TCR beta chains. Study-level results and caveats: After repeated subsampling, the strength of the expansion versus patch-test correlation and the threshold at which it became significant changed. DPC sensitization did not change how many TCRs were above 1 in 1000 frequency, and no evidence was found of alterations in global repertoire structure. Because every patient had alopecia, a presumed autoimmune disease, the patients' immune response might differ from that of healthy individuals. Patch test score correlated positively with the number of PT1 expanded TCRs, reaching significance at thresholds 8, 16 and 32 but not at 4. Expanded TCRs formed significantly more large CDR3 similarity clusters than pre-sensitization or healthy control sets, consistent with antigen-driven responses.

Sequences SGHTA (CDR1) and FQGNSA (CDR2) are obtained from the germline V gene. V lost 7 bases and J lost 4 bases, and the count of bases not matched to a germline gene is 7. From its cysteine to its phenylalanine, the CDR3 spans 15 amino acids. The kept DNA is CDR3 alone, 45 bases in frame from the first base. Libraries were constructed by RACE. For sequencing, a NextSeq 500 was employed. During library preparation, unique molecular identifiers were attached to individual cDNA molecules so that TCRs could be counted in a quantitative, reproducible way. Regarding the original processing steps: Samples had a median of 95,638 TCRs, with a range from 23,224 to 690,600. The Decombinator software suite was used to annotate V, J and CDR3 in the TCR reads. To make PS versus PT1 abundance plots, every sample was subsampled to the same number of TCRs (28,000). Expanded TCRs were defined as absent before sensitization and observed at least eight times at the 2-week time point. TCRdb applied fastp at Q25 and MiXCR to the public reads, then kept only in-frame beta chains. Rows are combined by CDR3 protein, so each entry shows the most common genes and DNA. These V and J calls originate from TCRdb's pipeline instead of the authors' own analysis. The sample table holds some 52,000 distinct CDR3 sequences, of which approximately 9.9% were seen once. Of the sample, about 2% falls within the top ten clones.

This clonotype was detected only a few times. The antigen it binds to is not known. Base qualities are not at hand, and no much larger clone is one base apart. The time point label on this specimen signifies: patch test 1, 2 weeks after DPC sensitization. This specimen's treatment or condition label, per the study, means: therapeutic diphenylcyclopropenone sensitization with weekly scalp DPC. Total RNA was extracted from unfractionated whole blood collected in Tempus Blood RNA tubes. At every patch-test visit, the blood draw took place before the patch test was put on. To be eligible, patients had to be aged 18 to 70, diagnosed with alopecia and judged suitable for DPC therapy, while pregnant patients were excluded.

The chain is made from TRBV7-2 and TRBJ2-1; the junction holds 10 bases that match TRBD2. Sequenced material: whole blood, taken in connection with sensitization to the hapten diphenylcyclopropenone (DPC). The receptor was isolated from a woman aged 40 to 49 with alopecia areata. Some clones in this sample may be carry-over from other donors' samples. This receptor has the CDR3 CASTQRGGRYNEQFF. At the DNA level, the sequence is TGTGCCAGCACCCAGCGGGGGGGCAGGTACAATGAGCAGTTCTTC.